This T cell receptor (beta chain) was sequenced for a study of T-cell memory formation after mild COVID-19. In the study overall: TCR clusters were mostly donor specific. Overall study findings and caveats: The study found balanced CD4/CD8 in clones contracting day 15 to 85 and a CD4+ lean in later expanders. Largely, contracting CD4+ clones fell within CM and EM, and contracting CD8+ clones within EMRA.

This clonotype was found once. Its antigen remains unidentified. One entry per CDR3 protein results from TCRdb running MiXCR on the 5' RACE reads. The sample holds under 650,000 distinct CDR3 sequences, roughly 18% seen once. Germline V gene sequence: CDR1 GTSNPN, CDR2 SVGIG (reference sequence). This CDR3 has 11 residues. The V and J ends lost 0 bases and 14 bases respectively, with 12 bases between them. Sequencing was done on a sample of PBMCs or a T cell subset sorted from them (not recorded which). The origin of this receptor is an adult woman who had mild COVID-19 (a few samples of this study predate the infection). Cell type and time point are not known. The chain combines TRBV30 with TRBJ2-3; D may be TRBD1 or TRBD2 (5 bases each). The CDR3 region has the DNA TGTGCCTGGAGTGTACTCGGGACCCTGTATTTT. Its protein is CAWSVLGTLYF.